This is a list of T cell receptor beta chains from one sample in a study of neoadjuvant anti-PD-1 for oral cavity cancer. Profiling relied on immunoSEQ multiplex PCR, and the TCRdb table lists in-frame clones only, not all of them. The table has a few thousand clones, approximately 60% seen once; the top ten hold around 7.8%. Specimen: tumor tissue, collected after nivolumab (anti-PD-1) treatment. These receptor sequences come from a person aged 40-85 years with oral cavity squamous cell carcinoma. The CDR3 runs from the conserved cysteine through the conserved F or W. A D gene is named only where the DNA matches it firmly. Rows may omit the clone size; those that give it use once, few, many or a size class.

cdr3_length	clone_size	j_call	v_call	d_call	cdr3_aa	cdr3_nt
16	.	TRBJ2-1	TRBV7-9	TRBD2	CASSLGTSTRYNEQFF	TGTGCCAGCAGCCTCGGGACTAGCACCAGATACAATGAGCAGTTCTTC
15	.	TRBJ1-5	TRBV5-1	TRBD1	CASSVGTGGNQPQHF	TGCGCCAGCAGCGTTGGGACAGGAGGCAATCAGCCCCAGCATTTT
13	.	TRBJ2-7	TRBV2	.	CASSGDIPYEQYF	TGTGCCAGCAGTGGGGACATCCCTTACGAGCAGTACTTC
13	.	TRBJ1-5	TRBV11-3	TRBD1	CASSLTGNQPQHF	TGTGCCAGCAGCTTGACAGGGAATCAGCCCCAGCATTTT
14	few	TRBJ1-3	TRBV6-1	.	CASRGGISGNTIYF	TGTGCCAGCAGAGGAGGAATCTCTGGAAACACCATATATTTT
13	.	TRBJ2-7	TRBV15	.	CATSRDVQYEQYF	TGTGCCACCAGCAGAGATGTGCAGTACGAGCAGTACTTC
13	.	TRBJ1-2	TRBV7-9	.	CASSSNGVGGYTF	TGTGCCAGCAGTTCAAATGGAGTGGGCGGCTACACCTTC
13	.	TRBJ1-1	TRBV27	.	CASSLVQGTEAFF	TGTGCCAGCAGTCTCGTCCAGGGCACTGAAGCTTTCTTT
13	few	TRBJ1-2	TRBV6-4	TRBD1	CASSDDRGYGYTF	TGTGCCAGCAGTGACGACAGGGGGTATGGCTACACCTTC
17	.	TRBJ2-2	TRBV7-2	TRBD2	CASSPPGLAGVTGELFF	TGTGCCAGCAGCCCGCCGGGACTAGCGGGGGTAACCGGGGAGCTGTTTTTT
12	large	TRBJ2-1	TRBV2	.	CASSPLRYEQFF	TGTGCCAGCAGTCCCCTACGCTATGAGCAGTTCTTC
15	.	TRBJ1-2	TRBV27	TRBD1	CASRDRGSSNYGYTF	TGTGCCAGCAGGGACAGGGGTTCATCTAACTATGGCTACACCTTC
15	.	TRBJ1-6	TRBV14	TRBD1	CASSHRQGYNSPLHF	TGTGCCAGCAGCCATCGACAGGGCTATAATTCACCCCTCCACTTT
13	.	TRBJ2-1	TRBV2	TRBD2	CAIAGENYNEQFF	TGTGCCATCGCGGGGGAAAACTACAATGAGCAGTTCTTC
15	.	TRBJ1-1	TRBV30	.	CAWSDTTRGATEAFF	TGTGCCTGGAGTGATACAACTAGGGGGGCCACTGAAGCTTTCTTT